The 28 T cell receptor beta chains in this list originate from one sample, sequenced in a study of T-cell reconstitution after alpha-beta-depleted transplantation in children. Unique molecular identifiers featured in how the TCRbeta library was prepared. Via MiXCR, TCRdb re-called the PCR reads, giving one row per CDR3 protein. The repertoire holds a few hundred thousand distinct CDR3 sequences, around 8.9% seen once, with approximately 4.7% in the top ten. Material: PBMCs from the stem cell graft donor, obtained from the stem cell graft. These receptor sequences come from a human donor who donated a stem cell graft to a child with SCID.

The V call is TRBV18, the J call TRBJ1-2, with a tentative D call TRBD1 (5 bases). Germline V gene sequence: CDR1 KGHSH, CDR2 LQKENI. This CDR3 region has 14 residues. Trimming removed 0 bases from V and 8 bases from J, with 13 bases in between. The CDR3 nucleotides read TGTGCCAGCTCACCACCGCCAGGGATGAAGGGCTACACCTTC. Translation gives CASSPPPGMKGYTF.

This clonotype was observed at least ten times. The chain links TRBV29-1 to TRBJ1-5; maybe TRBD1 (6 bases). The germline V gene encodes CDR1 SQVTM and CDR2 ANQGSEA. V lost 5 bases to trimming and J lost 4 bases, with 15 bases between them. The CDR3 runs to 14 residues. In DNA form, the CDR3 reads TGCAGCGTTAAACAGGGCAACGTGAATCAGCCCCAGCATTTT. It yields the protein CSVKQGNVNQPQHF.

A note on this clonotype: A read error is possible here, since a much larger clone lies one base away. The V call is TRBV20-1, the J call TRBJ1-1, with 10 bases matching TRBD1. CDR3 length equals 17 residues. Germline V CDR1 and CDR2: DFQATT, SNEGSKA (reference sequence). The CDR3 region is CCAGRDRGVLGNTEAFF. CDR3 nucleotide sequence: TGCTGTGCTGGACGGGACAGGGGTGTTTTGGGGAACACTGAAGCTTTCTTT.

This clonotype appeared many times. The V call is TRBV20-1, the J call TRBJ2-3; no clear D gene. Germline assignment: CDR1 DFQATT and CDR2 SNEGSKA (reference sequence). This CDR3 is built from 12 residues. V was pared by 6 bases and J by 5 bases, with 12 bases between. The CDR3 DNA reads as TGCAGTGCGAAAAACGCCGGAGATACGCAGTATTTT. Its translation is CSAKNAGDTQYF.

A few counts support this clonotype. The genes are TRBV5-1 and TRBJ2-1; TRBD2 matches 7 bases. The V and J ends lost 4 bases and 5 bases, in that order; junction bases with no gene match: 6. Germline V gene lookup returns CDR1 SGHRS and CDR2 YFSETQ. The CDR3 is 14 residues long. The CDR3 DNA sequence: TGCGCCAGCAGCATCGGGGGGATTAACAATGAGCAGTTCTTC. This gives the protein CASSIGGINNEQFF.

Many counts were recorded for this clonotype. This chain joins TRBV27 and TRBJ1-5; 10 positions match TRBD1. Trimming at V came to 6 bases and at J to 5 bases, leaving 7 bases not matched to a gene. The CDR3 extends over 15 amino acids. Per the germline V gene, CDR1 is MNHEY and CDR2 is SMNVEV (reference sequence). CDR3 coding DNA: TGTGCCAGCAGGACGACAGGGGGCTGGGATCAGCCCCAGCATTTT. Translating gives CASRTTGGWDQPQHF.

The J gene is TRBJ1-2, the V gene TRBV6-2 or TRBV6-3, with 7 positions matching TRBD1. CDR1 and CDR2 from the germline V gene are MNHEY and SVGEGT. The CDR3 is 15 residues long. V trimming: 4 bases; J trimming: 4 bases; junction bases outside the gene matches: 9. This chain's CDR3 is CASSFPGDSLYGYTF. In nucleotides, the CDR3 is TGTGCCAGCAGTTTCCCAGGGGACAGCCTCTATGGCTACACCTTC.

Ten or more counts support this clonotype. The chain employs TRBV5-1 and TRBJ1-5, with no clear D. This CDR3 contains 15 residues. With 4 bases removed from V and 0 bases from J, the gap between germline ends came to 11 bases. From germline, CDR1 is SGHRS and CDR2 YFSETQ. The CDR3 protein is CASSVDGNSNQPQHF. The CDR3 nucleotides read TGCGCCAGCAGCGTCGACGGGAATAGCAATCAGCCCCAGCATTTT.

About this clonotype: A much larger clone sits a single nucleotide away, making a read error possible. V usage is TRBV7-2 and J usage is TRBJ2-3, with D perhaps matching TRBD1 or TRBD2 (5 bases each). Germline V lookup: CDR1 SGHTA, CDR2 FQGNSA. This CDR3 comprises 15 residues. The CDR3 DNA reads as TGTGCCGGCAGCTTAGCGATAGGGACGCAAGATACGCAGTATTTT. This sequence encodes CAGSLAIGTQDTQYF. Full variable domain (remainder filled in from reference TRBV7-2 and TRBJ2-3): GAGVSQSPSNKVTEKGKDVELRCDPISGHTALYWYRQSLGQGLEFLIYFQGNSAPDKSGLPSDRFSAERTGGSVSTLTIQRTQQEDSAVYLCAGSLAIGTQDTQYFGPGTRLTVL.

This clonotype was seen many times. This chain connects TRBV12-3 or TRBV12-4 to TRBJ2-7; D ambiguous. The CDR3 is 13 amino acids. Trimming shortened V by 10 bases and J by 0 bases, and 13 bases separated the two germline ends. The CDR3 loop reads CATASRPSYEQYF. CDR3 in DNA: TGTGCCACCGCCTCCAGGCCCTCCTACGAGCAGTACTTC.

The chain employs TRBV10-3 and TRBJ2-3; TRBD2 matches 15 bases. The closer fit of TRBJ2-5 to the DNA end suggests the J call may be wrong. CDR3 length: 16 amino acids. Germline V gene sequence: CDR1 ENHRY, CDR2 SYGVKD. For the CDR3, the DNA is TGTGCCATCAGTCCAGGACTAGCGGGGGGGCAAGAGACCCAGTACTTC. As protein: CAISPGLAGGQETQYF.

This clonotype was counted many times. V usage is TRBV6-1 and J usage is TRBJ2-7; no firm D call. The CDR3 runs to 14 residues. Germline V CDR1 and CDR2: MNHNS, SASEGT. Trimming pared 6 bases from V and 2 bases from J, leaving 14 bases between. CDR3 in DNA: TGTGCCAGCAGCAGCACCAGTCCCACCTACGAGCAGTACTTC. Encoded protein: CASSSTSPTYEQYF.

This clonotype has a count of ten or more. The CDR3 sequence is CASSPARVFLYGYTF. In DNA, the CDR3 is TGTGCCAGCAGTCCAGCCAGGGTATTCTTATATGGCTACACCTTC. The chain combines TRBV12-3 or TRBV12-4 with TRBJ1-2; possibly TRBD1 for D (5 bases). Trimming stripped 5 bases from V and 5 bases from J, with 18 bases between. The CDR3 is 15 residues long.

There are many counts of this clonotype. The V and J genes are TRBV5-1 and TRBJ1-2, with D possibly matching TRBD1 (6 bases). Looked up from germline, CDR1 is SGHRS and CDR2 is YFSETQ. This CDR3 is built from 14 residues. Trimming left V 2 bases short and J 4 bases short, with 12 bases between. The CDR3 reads CASSFEGGVYGYTF. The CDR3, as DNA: TGCGCCAGCAGCTTCGAGGGGGGGGTCTATGGCTACACCTTC.

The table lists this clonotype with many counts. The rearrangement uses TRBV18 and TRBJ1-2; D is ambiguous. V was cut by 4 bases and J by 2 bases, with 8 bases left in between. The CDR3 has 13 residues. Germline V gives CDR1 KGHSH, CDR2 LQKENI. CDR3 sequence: CASSRTENYGYTF. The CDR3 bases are TGTGCCAGCTCACGGACCGAGAACTATGGCTACACCTTC.

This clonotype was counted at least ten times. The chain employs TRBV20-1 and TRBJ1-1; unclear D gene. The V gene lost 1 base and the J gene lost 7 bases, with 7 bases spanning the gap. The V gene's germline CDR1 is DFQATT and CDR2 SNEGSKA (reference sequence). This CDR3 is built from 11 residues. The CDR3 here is CSARGELEAFF. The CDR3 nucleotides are TGCAGTGCTAGAGGGGAACTTGAAGCTTTCTTT.

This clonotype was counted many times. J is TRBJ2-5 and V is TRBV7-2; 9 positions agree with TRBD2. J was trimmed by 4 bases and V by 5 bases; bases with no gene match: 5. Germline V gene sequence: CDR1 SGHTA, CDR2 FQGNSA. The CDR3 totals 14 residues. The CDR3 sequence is CASSVGLAGETQYF. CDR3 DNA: TGTGCCAGCAGCGTGGGACTAGCTGGAGAGACCCAGTACTTC. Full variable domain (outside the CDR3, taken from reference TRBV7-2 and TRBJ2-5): GAGVSQSPSNKVTEKGKDVELRCDPISGHTALYWYRQSLGQGLEFLIYFQGNSAPDKSGLPSDRFSAERTGGSVSTLTIQRTQQEDSAVYLCASSVGLAGETQYFGPGTRLLVL.

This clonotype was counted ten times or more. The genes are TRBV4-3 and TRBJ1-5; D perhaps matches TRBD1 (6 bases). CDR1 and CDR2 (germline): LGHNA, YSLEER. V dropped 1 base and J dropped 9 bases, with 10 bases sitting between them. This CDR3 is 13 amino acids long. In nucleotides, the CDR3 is TGCGCCAGCAGCCAAGTAGTAGGGGGGCCCCAGCATTTT. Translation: CASSQVVGGPQHF.

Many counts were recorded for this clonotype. The CDR3 bases are TGTGCCAGCAGCTTGGCCAGACTTGGGGAGCAGTTCTTC. It specifies CASSLARLGEQFF. V is TRBV7-2 and J is TRBJ2-1; no firm D call. Trimming took 3 bases from V and 10 from J, leaving 13 bases between them. Germline CDR1 reads SGHTA; CDR2 reads FQGNSA. The CDR3 totals 13 residues.

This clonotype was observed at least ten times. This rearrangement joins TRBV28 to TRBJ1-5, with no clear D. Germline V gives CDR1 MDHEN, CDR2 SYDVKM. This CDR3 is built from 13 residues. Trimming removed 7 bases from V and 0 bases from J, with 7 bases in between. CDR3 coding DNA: TGTGCCAGCAATTTTTATAGCAATCAGCCCCAGCATTTT. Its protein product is CASNFYSNQPQHF. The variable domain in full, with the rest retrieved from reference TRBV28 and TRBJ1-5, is DVKVTQSSRYLVKRTGEKVFLECVQDMDHENMFWYRQDPGLGLRLIYFSYDVKMKEKGDIPEGYSVSREKKERFSLILESASTNQTSMYLCASNFYSNQPQHFGDGTRLSIL.

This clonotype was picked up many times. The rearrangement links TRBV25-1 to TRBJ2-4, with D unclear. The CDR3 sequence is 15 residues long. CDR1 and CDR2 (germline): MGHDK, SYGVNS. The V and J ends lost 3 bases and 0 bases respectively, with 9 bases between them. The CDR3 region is CASSDGSVAKNIQYF. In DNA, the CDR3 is TGTGCCAGCAGTGACGGCAGTGTAGCCAAAAACATTCAGTACTTC.

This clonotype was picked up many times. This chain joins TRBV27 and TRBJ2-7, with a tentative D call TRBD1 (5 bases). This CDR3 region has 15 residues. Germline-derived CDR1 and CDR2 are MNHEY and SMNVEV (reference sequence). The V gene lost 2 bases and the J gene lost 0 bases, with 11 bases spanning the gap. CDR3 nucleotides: TGTGCCAGCAGTTTAGTGGCAGGGCCCTCCTACGAGCAGTACTTC. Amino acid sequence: CASSLVAGPSYEQYF.

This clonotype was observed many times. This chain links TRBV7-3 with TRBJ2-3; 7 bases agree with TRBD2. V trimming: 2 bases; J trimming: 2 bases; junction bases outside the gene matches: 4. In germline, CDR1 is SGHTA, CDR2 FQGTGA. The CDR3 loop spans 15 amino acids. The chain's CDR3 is CASSLSSGPTDTQYF. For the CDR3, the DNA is TGTGCCAGCAGCTTATCTAGCGGACCCACAGATACGCAGTATTTT.

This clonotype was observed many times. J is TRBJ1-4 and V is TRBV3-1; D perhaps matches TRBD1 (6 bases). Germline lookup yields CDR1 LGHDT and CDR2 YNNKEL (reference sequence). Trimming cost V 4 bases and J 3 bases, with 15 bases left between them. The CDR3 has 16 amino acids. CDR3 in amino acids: CASSRTDDRPNEKLFF. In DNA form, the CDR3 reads TGTGCCAGCAGCCGAACCGACGACAGGCCTAATGAAAAACTGTTTTTT.

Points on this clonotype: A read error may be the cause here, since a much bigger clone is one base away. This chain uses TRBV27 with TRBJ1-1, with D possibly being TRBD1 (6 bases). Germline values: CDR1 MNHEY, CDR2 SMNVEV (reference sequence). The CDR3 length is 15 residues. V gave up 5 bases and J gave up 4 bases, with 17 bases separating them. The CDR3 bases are TGTGCCAGCAGTCCCCGTGTCAGGGGATTCACTGAAGCTTTCTTT. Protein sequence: CASSPRVRGFTEAFF.

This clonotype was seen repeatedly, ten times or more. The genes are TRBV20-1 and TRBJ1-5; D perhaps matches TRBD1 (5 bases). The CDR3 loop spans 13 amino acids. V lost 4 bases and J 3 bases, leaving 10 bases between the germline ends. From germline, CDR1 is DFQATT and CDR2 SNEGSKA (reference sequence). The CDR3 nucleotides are TGCAGTGCTATTGGGGCAGTCAATCAGCCCCAGCATTTT. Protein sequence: CSAIGAVNQPQHF.

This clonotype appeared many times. The chain's CDR3 is CASSLASPDYNEQFF. The CDR3, as DNA: TGTGCCAGCAGTTTGGCTAGCCCGGACTACAATGAGCAGTTCTTC. The rearrangement uses TRBV12-3 or TRBV12-4 and TRBJ2-1; D perhaps matches TRBD2 (5 bases). Trimming left V 3 bases short and J 3 bases short, with 12 bases between. CDR3 length equals 15 residues.

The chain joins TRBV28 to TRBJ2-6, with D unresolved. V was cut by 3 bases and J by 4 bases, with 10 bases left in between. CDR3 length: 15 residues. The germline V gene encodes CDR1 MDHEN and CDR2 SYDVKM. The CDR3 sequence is CASSFVGKGANVLTF. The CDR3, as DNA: TGTGCCAGCAGTTTCGTAGGGAAGGGGGCCAACGTCCTGACTTTC.